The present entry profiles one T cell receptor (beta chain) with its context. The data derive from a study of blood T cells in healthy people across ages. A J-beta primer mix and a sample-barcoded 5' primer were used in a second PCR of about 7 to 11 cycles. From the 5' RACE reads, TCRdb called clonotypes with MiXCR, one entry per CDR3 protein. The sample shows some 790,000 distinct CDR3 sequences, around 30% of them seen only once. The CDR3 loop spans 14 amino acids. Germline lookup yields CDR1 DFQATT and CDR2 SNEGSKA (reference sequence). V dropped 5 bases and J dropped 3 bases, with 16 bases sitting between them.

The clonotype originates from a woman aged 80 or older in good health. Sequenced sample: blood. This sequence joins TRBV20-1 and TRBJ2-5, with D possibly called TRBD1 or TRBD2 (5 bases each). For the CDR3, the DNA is TGCAGTGCTCTCCAGGGATGGGAGAAAGAGACCCAGTACTTC. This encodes CSALQGWEKETQYF.